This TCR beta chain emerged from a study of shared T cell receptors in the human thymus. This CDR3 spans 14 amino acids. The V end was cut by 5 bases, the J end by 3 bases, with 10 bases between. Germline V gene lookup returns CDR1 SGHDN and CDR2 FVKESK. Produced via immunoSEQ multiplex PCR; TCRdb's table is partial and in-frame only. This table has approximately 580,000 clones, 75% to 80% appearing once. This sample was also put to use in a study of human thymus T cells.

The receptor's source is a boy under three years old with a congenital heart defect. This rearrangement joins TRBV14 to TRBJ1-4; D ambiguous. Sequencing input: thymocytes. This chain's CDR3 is CASSEGGSNEKLFF. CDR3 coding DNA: TGTGCCAGCAGCGAAGGCGGTTCTAATGAAAAACTGTTTTTT.